The 27 T cell receptor beta chains presented below share a single source sample, sequenced in a study of T cell responses to AZD1222 COVID-19 vaccine. The assay was immunoSEQ multiplex PCR, and TCRdb's table has in-frame clones only and misses some. The table shows 96,000 or so clones, with approximately 90% occurring only once. Sample: peripheral blood, taken on day 0 of AZD1222 vaccination. These receptors were taken from an adult in good health.

The genes are TRBV7-2 and TRBJ1-4, with a possible D match to TRBD1 (5 bases). Germline assignment: CDR1 SGHTA and CDR2 FQGNSA. CDR3 length equals 14 residues. V lost 3 bases, J lost 8 bases, and 13 bases lay in between. The CDR3 DNA reads TGTGCCAGCAGCTTGCGGCATAGGGGCGAAAAACTGTTTTTT. This gives the protein CASSLRHRGEKLFF.

This chain connects TRBV4-3 to TRBJ2-5; 8 nucleotides match TRBD1. The CDR3 covers 18 residues. V gave up 4 bases and J gave up 5 bases; unmatched junction bases: 18. Germline lookup yields CDR1 LGHNA and CDR2 YSLEER. The CDR3 here is CASSRLPVSQGAAETQYF. CDR3 nucleotides: TGCGCCAGCAGCCGACTTCCGGTTTCTCAGGGGGCAGCGGAGACCCAGTACTTC.

The chain is built from TRBV19 and TRBJ1-4; 7 bases align to TRBD1. CDR1 and CDR2 from the germline V gene are LNHDA and SQIVND (reference sequence). The length of the CDR3 is 16 residues. V lost 5 bases, J lost 8 bases, and 14 bases stayed unmatched. CDR3 in DNA: TGTGCCAGTAGTCAACGCCGGACAGGCGGTCAGGAAAAACTGTTTTTT. Translating gives CASSQRRTGGQEKLFF.

The V and J genes are TRBV6-5 and TRBJ1-4; D not resolved. Germline V gene sequence: CDR1 MNHEY, CDR2 SVGAGI. There are 14 residues in the CDR3. Trimming cost V 4 bases and J 7 bases, with 13 bases left between them. CDR3 residues: CASSSQAIGEKLFF. CDR3 DNA: TGTGCCAGCAGTTCCCAGGCAATAGGTGAAAAACTGTTTTTT.

V usage is TRBV12-3 or TRBV12-4 and J usage is TRBJ1-4; D possibly corresponds to TRBD1 (5 bases). This CDR3 is 13 amino acids long. Trimming took 2 bases from V and 8 from J, leaving 9 bases between them. The CDR3 protein is CASSLKGREKLFF. The CDR3 DNA reads TGTGCCAGCAGTTTAAAGGGACGGGAAAAACTGTTTTTT.

The rearrangement uses TRBV12-3 or TRBV12-4 and TRBJ2-3; TRBD1 might be the D (6 bases). V lost 2 bases and J 8 bases, leaving 8 bases between the germline ends. This CDR3 is built from 12 residues. DNA of the CDR3: TGTGCCAGCAGTTTAAGCAGGGGTACGCAGTATTTT. This translates into CASSLSRGTQYF.

The chain employs TRBV18 and TRBJ2-5; no clear D. The CDR3 length is 14 residues. Germline V lookup: CDR1 KGHSH, CDR2 LQKENI. The V end was cut by 2 bases, the J end by 1 base, with 8 bases between. The CDR3 DNA reads as TGTGCCAGCTCACCATTGGCCAGCCAAGAGACCCAGTACTTC. Protein sequence: CASSPLASQETQYF.

The chain carries TRBV5-6 and TRBJ1-1, with D possibly being TRBD1 (5 bases). Deletions cut 2 bases from V and 1 base from J, with 9 bases between. CDR1 is SGHDT and CDR2 is YYEEEE in the germline V gene. This CDR3 spans 14 amino acids. This chain's CDR3 is CASSFRAANTEAFF. CDR3 nucleotides: TGTGCCAGCAGCTTCAGGGCCGCGAACACTGAAGCTTTCTTT.

This clone was found once. This chain joins TRBV2 and TRBJ2-1; 10 bases fit TRBD2. With 2 bases clipped from V and 9 bases from J, the junction kept 10 bases outside the gene matches. The CDR3 runs to 16 residues. Germline-derived CDR1 and CDR2 are SNHLY and FYNNEI. In nucleotides, the CDR3 is TGTGCCAGCAGTGAAAAGTTGCCGGGACTAGCGTCTGAGCAGTTCTTC. Translating gives CASSEKLPGLASEQFF.

The rearrangement uses TRBV28 and TRBJ1-5; D ambiguous. Looked up from germline, CDR1 is MDHEN and CDR2 is SYDVKM. Trimming stripped 2 bases from V and 0 bases from J, with 8 bases between. The length of the CDR3 is 15 residues. CDR3 nucleotides: TGTGCCAGCAGTTTAGTGTTAATTAGCAATCAGCCCCAGCATTTT. Its translation is CASSLVLISNQPQHF.

The chain is built from TRBV12-3 or TRBV12-4 and TRBJ2-7; 7 nucleotides match TRBD2. The CDR3 has 13 amino acids. V shed 7 bases, J shed 1 base, and the junction held 4 bases outside the gene matches. CDR3 bases: TGTGCCAGCACCCCGGGGGGATCCTACGAGCAGTACTTC. This encodes CASTPGGSYEQYF.

The chain joins TRBV5-1 to TRBJ2-3; tentatively, D is TRBD2 (7 bases). This CDR3 contains 13 residues. In germline, CDR1 is SGHRS, CDR2 YFSETQ. V lost 4 bases to trimming and J lost 6 bases, with 12 bases between them. CDR3 sequence (DNA): TGCGCCAGCAGCCCGGGGGGCGGGGATACGCAGTATTTT. Translation gives CASSPGGGDTQYF.

This rearrangement joins TRBV29-1 to TRBJ1-2; TRBD1 might be the D (5 bases). Between the trimmed V and J ends, which lost 4 bases and 4 bases, there was a span of 13 bases. In germline, CDR1 is SQVTM, CDR2 ANQGSEA. CDR3 size: 13 residues. The CDR3 loop reads CSVGSGGRYGYTF. The DNA for the CDR3 is TGCAGCGTTGGCTCCGGGGGACGCTATGGCTACACCTTC. The full variable domain, in which reference TRBV29-1 and TRBJ1-2 provide the parts outside the CDR3, is SAVISQKPSRDICQRGTSLTIQCQVDSQVTMMFWYRQQPGQSLTLIATANQGSEATYESGFVIDKFPISRPNLTFSTLTVSNMSPEDSSIYLCSVGSGGRYGYTFGSGTRLTVV.

The CDR3 spells CASSFSGGTEAFF. CDR3 nucleotides: TGTGCCAGCAGTTTTTCCGGAGGCACTGAAGCTTTCTTT. The chain has TRBV12-3 or TRBV12-4 and TRBJ1-1; D remains ambiguous. Between the trimmed V and J ends, which lost 3 bases and 4 bases, there was a span of 9 bases. The CDR3 has 13 amino acids.

The chain uses TRBV10-3 and TRBJ1-1, with 8 positions matching TRBD1. The CDR3 runs to 13 residues. CDR1 ENHRY and CDR2 SYGVKD come from the germline V gene. With V trimmed by 7 bases and J by 5 bases, 6 bases remained unmatched. The CDR3 coding sequence is TGTGCCATCACTGGACAGGGAAGAACTGAAGCTTTCTTT. The encoded protein is CAITGQGRTEAFF.

CDR3 DNA sequence: TGTGCCAGCAGCGCGACAGGGAGCTACACCTTC. This translates into CASSATGSYTF. V gene TRBV7-9 combines with J gene TRBJ1-2, with TRBD1 identical over 7 bases. Germline V gene lookup returns CDR1 SEHNR and CDR2 FQNEAQ (reference sequence). This CDR3 spans 11 amino acids. The ends lost 5 bases at V and 9 bases at J; junction bases unmatched: 3.

J is TRBJ2-7 and V is TRBV7-8, with D hard to call. The V gene lost 1 base and the J gene lost 3 bases, with 4 bases spanning the gap. CDR1 and CDR2 (germline): SGHVS, FQNEAQ. The CDR3 is 12 residues long. The CDR3 DNA follows: TGTGCCAGCAGCTTAGACTTCTACGAGCAGTACTTC. It specifies CASSLDFYEQYF.

The chain links TRBV28 to TRBJ1-5; TRBD1 aligns across 8 bases. With 10 bases clipped from V and 2 bases from J, the junction kept 4 bases outside the gene matches. CDR1 is MDHEN and CDR2 is SYDVKM in the germline V gene. This CDR3 has 13 amino acids. CDR3 sequence (DNA): TGTGCCATCACAGGGGGAGGCAATCAGCCCCAGCATTTT. Translation: CAITGGGNQPQHF.

The V call is TRBV7-2, the J call TRBJ2-3, with 10 bases lining up with TRBD2. Looked up from germline, CDR1 is SGHTA and CDR2 is FQGNSA. This CDR3 contains 15 residues. Trimming removed 5 bases from V and 6 bases from J; junction bases left unmatched: 8. Here the CDR3 reads CASSQRGGLPDTQYF. The CDR3 DNA sequence: TGTGCCAGCAGCCAGCGGGGGGGCCTACCCGATACGCAGTATTTT.

The count of this clone is one. V gene TRBV5-1 combines with J gene TRBJ2-2; unclear D gene. CDR3 length: 13 amino acids. Trimming stripped 5 bases from V and 3 bases from J, with 8 bases between. CDR1 is SGHRS, CDR2 YFSETQ, per germline. The CDR3 protein is CASRMSDTGELFF. The CDR3 DNA follows: TGCGCCAGCAGAATGAGTGACACCGGGGAGCTGTTTTTT. Full variable domain (rest looked up from reference TRBV5-1 and TRBJ2-2): KAGVTQTPRYLIKTRGQQVTLSCSPISGHRSVSWYQQTPGQGLQFLFEYFSETQRNKGNFPGRFSGRQFSNSRSEMNVSTLELGDSALYLCASRMSDTGELFFGEGSRLTVL.

This clone has just one count. This chain links TRBV28 with TRBJ2-4; no clear D. Germline loops: CDR1 MDHEN, CDR2 SYDVKM. CDR3 length: 11 residues. V was trimmed by 3 bases and J by 15 bases, leaving 12 bases between them. The DNA for the CDR3 is TGTGCCAGCAGTTTCAGTAACCGCCGGTACTTC. Translating gives CASSFSNRRYF.

The genes are TRBV5-4 and TRBJ2-3; D is possibly TRBD2 (5 bases). V shed 0 bases and J shed 7 bases, with 15 bases lying between them. The V gene's germline CDR1 is SGHNT and CDR2 YYREEE (reference sequence). The CDR3 totals 15 residues. CDR3 DNA sequence: TGTGCCAGCAGCTTGGGAGCCGGGGAGACGAATACGCAGTATTTT. Translating it yields CASSLGAGETNTQYF.

The J gene is TRBJ2-4, the V gene TRBV12-1; TRBD2 was called by the table and not checked on the DNA. TRBV12-1 is a pseudogene. The CDR3 has 14 amino acids. The chain's CDR3 is CASPPPRDKNIQYF. In DNA form, the CDR3 reads TGTGCCAGCCCCCCGCCCCGGGATAAAAACATTCAGTACTTC.

CDR3 in amino acids: CASSTLRESGDGYTF. For the CDR3, the DNA is TGTGCCAGCAGCACTCTCAGGGAATCTGGAGATGGCTACACCTTC. J is TRBJ1-2 and V is TRBV5-4; D perhaps matches TRBD1 (5 bases). The CDR3 spans 15 residues. The germline V and J ends were trimmed by 4 bases and 6 bases, with 19 bases remaining between them. Germline V lookup: CDR1 SGHNT, CDR2 YYREEE (reference sequence). Full variable domain (remainder filled in from reference TRBV5-4 and TRBJ1-2): ETGVTQSPTHLIKTRGQQVTLRCSSQSGHNTVSWYQQALGQGPQFIFQYYREEENGRGNFPPRFSGLQFPNYSSELNVNALELDDSALYLCASSTLRESGDGYTFGSGTRLTVV.

The genes are TRBV30 and TRBJ2-2; possibly TRBD1 or TRBD2 for D (5 bases each). Germline V gene sequence: CDR1 GTSNPN, CDR2 SVGIG (reference sequence). Trimming took 5 bases from V and 9 from J, leaving 19 bases between them. The CDR3 is made up of 14 amino acids. The CDR3 protein is CAWDLGPLNRELFF. The CDR3 bases are TGTGCCTGGGACCTGGGACCACTCAACAGGGAGCTGTTTTTT.

The chain combines TRBV7-2 with TRBJ1-4, with 8 positions matching TRBD1. Germline loops: CDR1 SGHTA, CDR2 FQGNSA. The trim removed 3 bases at V and 4 bases at J, leaving 1 base unmatched. The CDR3 loop spans 14 amino acids. The CDR3 DNA is TGTGCCAGCAGCTTCGACAGGGGTAATGAAAAACTGTTTTTT. This sequence encodes CASSFDRGNEKLFF.

This clone was counted a single time. This chain uses TRBV4-1 with TRBJ1-5; tentatively, D is TRBD1 (5 bases). This CDR3 is built from 17 residues. Germline lookup yields CDR1 MGHRA and CDR2 YSYEKL. The V and J ends lost 0 bases and 6 bases respectively, with 18 bases between them. The CDR3 is CASSQDRRRGVGQPQHF. CDR3 in DNA: TGCGCCAGCAGCCAAGATAGGAGGCGAGGGGTCGGTCAGCCCCAGCATTTT.